What follows are 17 T cell receptor beta chains derived from one specimen sequenced in a study of monozygotic twins with inflammatory bowel disease. TCRdb re-called the 5' RACE reads and gives one entry per CDR3 protein, without DNA. In all, the sample yields 350,000 to 500,000 distinct CDR3 sequences. The sample comprised blood. The receptor set was obtained from a human donor with ulcerative colitis or Crohn's disease, or a healthy co-twin of an affected twin (not recorded which).

The chain carries TRBV20-1 and TRBJ2-5. Germline V gene lookup returns CDR1 DFQATT and CDR2 SNEGSKA (reference sequence). This CDR3 spans 11 amino acids. The chain's CDR3 is CSARVMETQYF.

The J gene is TRBJ1-4, the V gene TRBV11-2. The CDR3 sequence is 19 residues long. Germline lookup yields CDR1 SGHAT and CDR2 FQNNGV. This CDR3 is CASSLVRLSGGTGNEKLFF.

V is TRBV5-1 and J is TRBJ2-7; TCRdb proposes TRBD1, but this gene call is untestable without DNA. This CDR3 spans 16 amino acids. Germline-derived CDR1 and CDR2 are SGHRS and YFSETQ. The CDR3 protein is CASSLYGTGVTYEQYF.

The chain uses TRBV14 and TRBJ2-7. The CDR3 has 11 amino acids. Looked up from germline, CDR1 is SGHDN and CDR2 is FVKESK. The CDR3 protein is CASSQTYEQYF.

This chain's CDR3 is CASTLQGWTEAFF. The gene calls are TRBV6-1 and TRBJ1-1; TCRdb picks TRBD1, but there is no DNA to check that call. This CDR3 is 13 amino acids long. In germline, CDR1 is MNHNS, CDR2 SASEGT.

V and J are TRBV20-1 and TRBJ2-7; lacking DNA, the TRBD2 call made by TCRdb goes unchecked. Germline V gives CDR1 DFQATT, CDR2 SNEGSKA (reference sequence). The CDR3 consists of 16 residues. CDR3 loop: CSARDDGTSVIYEQYF.

The gene calls are TRBV7-8 and TRBJ2-2; TCRdb returns TRBD1, unconfirmable since there is no DNA. The germline V gene has CDR1 SGHVS and CDR2 FQNEAQ. This CDR3 has 17 residues. This CDR3 reads CASSLEFQGPTTGELFF.

The J gene is TRBJ1-1, the V gene TRBV7-2; TCRdb designates TRBD1, a call that cannot be tested without DNA. This CDR3 comprises 19 residues. In germline, CDR1 is SGHTA, CDR2 FQGNSA. The CDR3 sequence: CASSPGMGTARYMNTEAFF.

The CDR3 here is CASSHKAGLETQYF. The chain combines TRBV4-2 with TRBJ2-5; the D call from TCRdb, TRBD2, cannot be confirmed without DNA. This CDR3 contains 14 residues. Germline lookup yields CDR1 LGHNA and CDR2 YNFKEQ.

This chain joins TRBV14 and TRBJ2-7. CDR1 and CDR2 (germline): SGHDN, FVKESK. The CDR3 has 13 residues. This chain's CDR3 is CASSHDASYEQYF.

The chain employs TRBV15 and TRBJ2-7; TCRdb proposes TRBD1, but this gene call is untestable without DNA. Germline assignment: CDR1 LNHNV and CDR2 YYDKDF (reference sequence). This CDR3 comprises 15 residues. The CDR3 loop reads CATSRGGGTPYEQYF.

V gene TRBV6-1 combines with J gene TRBJ1-3; there is no DNA to check the TCRdb D call of TRBD1. Germline loops: CDR1 MNHNS, CDR2 SASEGT. CDR3 length: 16 residues. CDR3 residues: CASRQTGYYSGNTIYF.

The V call is TRBV6-2 or TRBV6-3, the J call TRBJ1-5; TCRdb reports TRBD1, a call that lacks DNA to check it against. This CDR3 comprises 18 residues. Looked up from germline, CDR1 is MNHEY and CDR2 is SVGEGT. The CDR3 here is CASSYSKAGGFSNQPQHF.

The rearrangement joins TRBV5-1 to TRBJ2-5. CDR1 and CDR2 (germline): SGHRS, YFSETQ. This CDR3 comprises 15 residues. CDR3: CAPSLAGGSQETQYF.

The chain carries TRBV19 and TRBJ2-7; TCRdb picks TRBD1, but there is no DNA to check that call. Germline loops: CDR1 LNHDA, CDR2 SQIVND (reference sequence). The length of the CDR3 is 15 residues. The CDR3: CASRATGSLYYEQYF.

V is TRBV6-1 and J is TRBJ1-2; with no DNA, the TCRdb D assignment of TRBD1 cannot be verified. CDR3 length: 15 amino acids. Germline values: CDR1 MNHNS, CDR2 SASEGT. CDR3 in amino acids: CASSPAGEVGYGYTF.

The J gene is TRBJ2-7, the V gene TRBV5-1. This CDR3 spans 13 amino acids. Germline assignment: CDR1 SGHRS and CDR2 YFSETQ. CDR3 residues: CASSFIGVDEQYF.